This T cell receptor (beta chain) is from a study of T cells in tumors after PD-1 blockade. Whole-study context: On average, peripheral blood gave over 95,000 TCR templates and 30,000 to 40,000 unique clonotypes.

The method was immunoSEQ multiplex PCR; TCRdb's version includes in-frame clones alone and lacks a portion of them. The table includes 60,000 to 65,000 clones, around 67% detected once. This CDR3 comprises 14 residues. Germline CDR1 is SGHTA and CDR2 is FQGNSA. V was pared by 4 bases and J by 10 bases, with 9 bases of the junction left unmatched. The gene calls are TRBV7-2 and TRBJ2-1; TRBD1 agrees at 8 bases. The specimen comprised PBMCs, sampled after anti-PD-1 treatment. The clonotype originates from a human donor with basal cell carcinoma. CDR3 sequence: CASSSGGALREQFF. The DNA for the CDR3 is TGTGCCAGCAGCTCAGGGGGCGCGTTGAGGGAGCAGTTCTTC. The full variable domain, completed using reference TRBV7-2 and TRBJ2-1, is GAGVSQSPSNKVTEKGKDVELRCDPISGHTALYWYRQSLGQGLEFLIYFQGNSAPDKSGLPSDRFSAERTGGSVSTLTIQRTQQEDSAVYLCASSSGGALREQFFGPGTRLTVL.